Below, 31 T cell receptor beta chains from the same sample are listed, as sequenced in a study of response to subunit inactivated influenza vaccine. A single record per CDR3 protein comes from TCRdb applying MiXCR to the RT-PCR reads. The data contain 550,000 to 650,000 distinct CDR3 sequences, 12% of them seen just once; the ten biggest clones take up roughly a tenth. The sequences come from PBMCs from blood, collected on the day of vaccination. The receptors shown here come from a man aged 50-60 years who received an inactivated influenza vaccine.

This chain joins TRBV12-3 or TRBV12-4 and TRBJ2-4; D may be TRBD2 (6 bases). The CDR3 has 16 residues. V dropped 3 bases and J dropped 1 base, with 13 bases sitting between them. The DNA for the CDR3 is TGTGCCAGCAGTTTGGAGGGGCGAGTGGCCAAAAACATTCAGTACTTC. Translation gives CASSLEGRVAKNIQYF.

This clonotype was recorded at least ten times. This chain connects TRBV5-1 to TRBJ2-4, with 14 nucleotides matching TRBD2. This CDR3 region has 16 residues. The germline V gene has CDR1 SGHRS and CDR2 YFSETQ. V shed 3 bases and J 7 bases; nucleotides not matched to a gene: 6. The CDR3 nucleotides read TGCGCCAGCAGCTACCGACTAGCGGGAGGGTCCAACATTCAGTACTTC. Protein sequence: CASSYRLAGGSNIQYF.

The chain carries TRBV20-1 and TRBJ2-5; 8 bases are shared with TRBD2. V lost 3 bases to trimming and J lost 0 bases; unmatched junction nucleotides: 9. Germline CDR1 and CDR2: DFQATT and SNEGSKA (reference sequence). The CDR3 is 16 amino acids. CDR3: CSARDDASGYQETQYF. CDR3 DNA: TGCAGTGCTAGGGATGACGCTAGCGGGTACCAAGAGACCCAGTACTTC.

This clonotype was counted at least ten times. The chain joins TRBV12-3 or TRBV12-4 to TRBJ2-1, with D uncertain. Trimming stripped 5 bases from V and 0 bases from J, with 14 bases between. The CDR3 has 16 residues. CDR3 bases: TGTGCCAGCAGTCCCTGGCTGGAAAGCTCCTACAATGAGCAGTTCTTC. Translating gives CASSPWLESSYNEQFF.

This clonotype has at least ten counts. This rearrangement joins TRBV20-1 to TRBJ2-4; the D gene is possibly TRBD2 (6 bases). Germline V gene data show CDR1 as DFQATT and CDR2 as SNEGSKA (reference sequence). Trimming took 4 bases from V and 7 from J, leaving 20 bases between them. The CDR3 covers 15 residues. Written as DNA, the CDR3 is TGCAGTGCTATGGGACGGCGGGGTCTAGGTAACATTCAGTACTTC. As protein: CSAMGRRGLGNIQYF.

This clonotype turned up a few times. The chain is built from TRBV29-1 and TRBJ2-7; 11 bases agree with TRBD1. The V gene end was trimmed by 5 bases and the J gene end by 0 bases; junction bases not matched to a gene: 15. There are 18 residues in the CDR3. Germline values: CDR1 SQVTM, CDR2 ANQGSEA. The CDR3 reads CSVCEGTGGRRASYEQYF. The DNA of the CDR3 is TGCAGCGTTTGCGAGGGGACAGGGGGGCGGAGGGCCTCCTACGAGCAGTACTTC.

This clonotype was seen repeatedly, ten times or more. V gene TRBV7-6 combines with J gene TRBJ2-1; D not certain. Trimming removed 1 base from V and 0 bases from J, with 10 bases in between. The CDR3 covers 16 residues. Germline V gene sequence: CDR1 SGHVS, CDR2 FNYEAQ. For the CDR3, the DNA is TGTGCCAGCAGCTTAGAAGTATTGAGCTCCTACAATGAGCAGTTCTTC. Translated: CASSLEVLSSYNEQFF.

The chain couples TRBV2 to TRBJ2-6, with no clear D. The CDR3 sequence is 15 residues long. In germline, CDR1 is SNHLY, CDR2 FYNNEI. V dropped 7 bases and J dropped 0 bases, with 10 bases sitting between them. CDR3 protein: CASKDQNSGANVLTF. The CDR3 DNA is TGTGCCAGCAAGGATCAGAACTCTGGGGCCAACGTCCTGACTTTC.

The chain uses TRBV20-1 and TRBJ1-5; 8 bases align to TRBD1. Unmatched junction bases numbered 5, after V lost 6 bases and J lost 1 base. The germline gives CDR1 DFQATT, CDR2 SNEGSKA (reference sequence). The CDR3 is 14 amino acids. The DNA for the CDR3 is TGCAGTGCCAAGACAGGGGAGAGCAATCAGCCCCAGCATTTT. Its translation is CSAKTGESNQPQHF.

At least ten counts were recorded for this clonotype. The chain employs TRBV4-1 and TRBJ1-1, with 11 bases fitting TRBD1. This CDR3 has 18 residues. The germline CDR1 and CDR2 sequences are MGHRA and YSYEKL. Trimming removed 1 base from V and 0 bases from J; junction bases left unmatched: 7. This CDR3 is CASSQVVRDRGMNTEAFF. The CDR3 region has the DNA TGCGCCAGCAGCCAAGTCGTCCGGGACAGGGGGATGAACACTGAAGCTTTCTTT.

The chain uses TRBV5-1 and TRBJ2-3; D is ambiguous. The CDR3 runs to 16 residues. The V end was cut by 3 bases, the J end by 0 bases, with 14 bases between. The germline V gene has CDR1 SGHRS and CDR2 YFSETQ. CDR3 in DNA: TGCGCCAGCAGCTATTCAAGCTCCTTCAGCACAGATACGCAGTATTTT. It translates to CASSYSSSFSTDTQYF.

The sample holds a few counts of this clonotype. J is TRBJ1-3 and V is TRBV29-1; 9 bases line up with TRBD1. CDR1 SQVTM and CDR2 ANQGSEA come from the germline V gene. This CDR3 contains 12 residues. The J segment lost 7 bases and the V segment lost 7 bases, leaving 5 bases of the junction unmatched. This CDR3 reads CSAQGQGNTIYF. The CDR3 bases are TGCAGCGCCCAAGGACAGGGGAACACCATATATTTT.

This clonotype turned up a few times. The chain is built from TRBV4-2 and TRBJ2-3; 11 bases map to TRBD2. Germline CDR1 reads LGHNA; CDR2 reads YNFKEQ. Unmatched junction bases numbered 3, after V lost 2 bases and J lost 8 bases. The CDR3 spans 14 residues. Here the CDR3 reads CASSQPLAGVTQYF. In DNA form, the CDR3 reads TGTGCCAGCAGCCAACCACTAGCGGGAGTTACGCAGTATTTT.

This clonotype was seen at least ten times. The CDR3 loop reads CASSQDDRADTQYF. The CDR3 DNA reads as TGTGCCAGCAGCCAGGACGACAGGGCCGATACGCAGTATTTT. This rearrangement joins TRBV4-2 to TRBJ2-3; 7 nucleotides align to TRBD1. With V trimmed by 3 bases and J by 6 bases, 6 bases remained unmatched. CDR1 is LGHNA and CDR2 is YNFKEQ in the germline V gene. The CDR3 is 14 residues long.

This clonotype has just a few counts. The V gene is TRBV12-3 or TRBV12-4, the J gene TRBJ2-2; 9 bases match TRBD1. The CDR3 contains 19 residues. Trimming cost V 4 bases and J 7 bases; bases outside gene matches: 19. DNA for the CDR3: TGTGCCAGCAGTTCCGTCACCGTTTGGGACAGGGTGTCCATCGGGGAGCTGTTTTTT. Translation: CASSSVTVWDRVSIGELFF.

This clonotype was observed at least ten times. CDR3 bases: TGTGCCAGCTCAGGAGGGGGTCAAGAGACCCAGTACTTC. Its translation: CASSGGGQETQYF. The chain joins TRBV18 to TRBJ2-5; the D call may be TRBD1 or TRBD2 (6 bases each). The V gene's germline CDR1 is KGHSH and CDR2 LQKENI. Trimming took off 5 bases at V and 2 bases at J, with 9 bases between the two ends. This CDR3 region has 13 residues.

The chain has TRBV7-9 and TRBJ2-1, with D uncertain. The CDR3 sequence is 15 residues long. Germline V lookup: CDR1 SEHNR, CDR2 FQNEAQ (reference sequence). V was pared by 1 base and J by 0 bases, with 7 bases between. CDR3 loop: CASSLGTRSYNEQFF. Written as DNA, the CDR3 is TGTGCCAGCAGCTTAGGAACCCGCTCCTACAATGAGCAGTTCTTC.

This clonotype was seen a handful of times. This rearrangement joins TRBV7-9 to TRBJ1-1; no firm D call. This CDR3 comprises 15 residues. Between the trimmed V and J ends, which lost 1 base and 1 base, there was a span of 10 bases. The germline CDR1 and CDR2 sequences are SEHNR and FQNEAQ (reference sequence). In DNA form, the CDR3 reads TGTGCCAGCAGCTTAGGGGAATTGCGGAACACTGAAGCTTTCTTT. Its protein is CASSLGELRNTEAFF.

A remark on this clonotype: At one end, the junction sequence differs from germline, possibly due to a read error. The chain links TRBV28 to TRBJ1-5; TRBD1 matches at 8 bases. The CDR3 runs 14 residues. The V gene's germline CDR1 is MDHEN and CDR2 SYDVKM. CDR3 in DNA: TGTGCCAGCAGTTTTGGGACAGGCAAACAGCCCCAGCATTTT. Translation gives CASSFGTGKQPQHF. Supplemented by reference TRBV28 and TRBJ1-5, the full variable domain reads DVKVTQSSRYLVKRTGEKVFLECVQDMDHENMFWYRQDPGLGLRLIYFSYDVKMKEKGDIPEGYSVSREKKERFSLILESASTNQTSMYLCASSFGTGKQPQHFGDGTRLSIL.

The genes are TRBV7-9 and TRBJ1-2; D remains unclear. Germline values: CDR1 SEHNR, CDR2 FQNEAQ (reference sequence). The CDR3 totals 15 residues. With 4 bases removed from V and 3 bases from J, the gap between germline ends came to 15 bases. The CDR3 here is CASSSFGRADYGYTF. DNA for the CDR3: TGTGCCAGCAGCTCCTTTGGGCGGGCGGACTATGGCTACACCTTC.

The chain recombines TRBV7-8 with TRBJ1-1; D is perhaps TRBD1 (6 bases). V was shortened by 6 bases and J by 1 base, with 9 bases between the two germline ends. The germline V gene has CDR1 SGHVS and CDR2 FQNEAQ. The CDR3 consists of 13 residues. Written as DNA, the CDR3 is TGTGCCAGCAGGGACAGAAAGAACACTGAAGCTTTCTTT. This encodes CASRDRKNTEAFF.

J is TRBJ2-1 and V is TRBV7-9, with a weak D call TRBD2 (6 bases). This CDR3 is 16 amino acids long. Trimming removed 4 bases at V and 7 bases at J, with 20 bases between. Germline V gene lookup returns CDR1 SEHNR and CDR2 FQNEAQ (reference sequence). CDR3 sequence reads: CASSSPRRDPGNEQFF. The CDR3 nucleotides read TGTGCCAGCAGCTCCCCAAGGAGGGACCCTGGGAATGAGCAGTTCTTC.

Here the CDR3 DNA reads TGCAGTGCTAGGTGGACTAGCGGGGGGAACGAGCAGTACTTC. This codes for CSARWTSGGNEQYF. The genes are TRBV20-1 and TRBJ2-7, with TRBD2 matching over 14 bases. Germline loops: CDR1 DFQATT, CDR2 SNEGSKA (reference sequence). This CDR3 spans 14 amino acids. The V and J ends lost 3 bases and 5 bases, in that order; junction bases with no gene match: 3.

There are a few counts of this clonotype. This chain joins TRBV11-2 and TRBJ1-2; the D is unclear. Germline V gives CDR1 SGHAT, CDR2 FQNNGV. CDR3 size: 14 residues. V dropped 0 bases and J dropped 2 bases, with 7 bases sitting between them. In DNA form, the CDR3 reads TGTGCCAGCAGCTTAGAAACGGGAAACTATGGCTACACCTTC. Amino acid sequence: CASSLETGNYGYTF.

This clonotype was counted at least ten times. The chain employs TRBV20-1 and TRBJ2-7; 9 bases match TRBD1. Germline lookup yields CDR1 DFQATT and CDR2 SNEGSKA (reference sequence). This CDR3 contains 14 residues. The J segment lost 2 bases and the V segment lost 3 bases, leaving 5 bases of the junction unmatched. This CDR3 is CSARSGTGTYEQYF. CDR3 nucleotides: TGCAGTGCTAGGTCCGGGACAGGGACCTACGAGCAGTACTTC.

The chain recombines TRBV20-1 with TRBJ2-3; 10 positions match TRBD2. Germline lookup yields CDR1 DFQATT and CDR2 SNEGSKA (reference sequence). There are 15 residues in the CDR3. V lost 6 bases to trimming and J lost 4 bases; unmatched junction nucleotides: 10. CDR3 sequence (DNA): TGCAGTGCGGGGCGGGTTAGCGGGGGGCCAGATACGCAGTATTTT. It is translated as CSAGRVSGGPDTQYF.

There are many counts of this clonotype. This chain links TRBV6-2 or TRBV6-3 with TRBJ2-3, with TRBD2 identical over 9 bases. This CDR3 spans 15 amino acids. J was trimmed by 3 bases and V by 4 bases; bases with no gene match: 5. Germline values: CDR1 MNHEY, CDR2 SVGEGT. The CDR3, as DNA: TGTGCCAGCAGTTCCGAGCGGGAGGTTACAGATACGCAGTATTTT. Protein product: CASSSEREVTDTQYF.

This clonotype came up many times. The rearrangement links TRBV29-1 to TRBJ2-1, with 7 bases identical to TRBD1. CDR3 size: 13 residues. Losses at the gene ends were 1 base for V and 5 bases for J; bases not matched to a gene: 2. From germline, CDR1 is SQVTM and CDR2 ANQGSEA. CDR3 sequence: CSVEGQGDNEQFF. The CDR3, as DNA: TGCAGCGTTGAAGGACAGGGTGACAATGAGCAGTTCTTC.

This clonotype was counted ten times or more. The chain links TRBV7-9 to TRBJ2-1; D might be TRBD1 (5 bases). The length of the CDR3 is 13 residues. The germline gives CDR1 SEHNR, CDR2 FQNEAQ (reference sequence). The V gene lost 6 bases and the J gene lost 2 bases, with 8 bases spanning the gap. The chain's CDR3 is CASSSGTYNEQFF. The CDR3 nucleotides read TGTGCCAGCAGTTCAGGGACCTACAATGAGCAGTTCTTC.

In this sample, this clonotype turned up a few times. V gene TRBV7-8 combines with J gene TRBJ1-2; 7 bases match TRBD1. V lost 1 base, J lost 4 bases, and 6 bases stayed unmatched. Germline CDR1 SGHVS, CDR2 FQNEAQ. CDR3 length equals 15 residues. CDR3 sequence (DNA): TGTGCCAGCAGCTTAGAGGGACAGACGGTCTATGGCTACACCTTC. It translates to CASSLEGQTVYGYTF.

This clonotype came up a few times. The V call is TRBV29-1, the J call TRBJ1-1; D may be TRBD1 (5 bases). Between the trimmed V and J ends, which lost 6 bases and 2 bases, there was a span of 13 bases. The CDR3 sequence is 13 residues long. The germline gives CDR1 SQVTM, CDR2 ANQGSEA. The CDR3 sequence is CSVKGRANTEAFF. As DNA, the CDR3 is TGCAGCGTAAAGGGCAGGGCTAACACTGAAGCTTTCTTT.